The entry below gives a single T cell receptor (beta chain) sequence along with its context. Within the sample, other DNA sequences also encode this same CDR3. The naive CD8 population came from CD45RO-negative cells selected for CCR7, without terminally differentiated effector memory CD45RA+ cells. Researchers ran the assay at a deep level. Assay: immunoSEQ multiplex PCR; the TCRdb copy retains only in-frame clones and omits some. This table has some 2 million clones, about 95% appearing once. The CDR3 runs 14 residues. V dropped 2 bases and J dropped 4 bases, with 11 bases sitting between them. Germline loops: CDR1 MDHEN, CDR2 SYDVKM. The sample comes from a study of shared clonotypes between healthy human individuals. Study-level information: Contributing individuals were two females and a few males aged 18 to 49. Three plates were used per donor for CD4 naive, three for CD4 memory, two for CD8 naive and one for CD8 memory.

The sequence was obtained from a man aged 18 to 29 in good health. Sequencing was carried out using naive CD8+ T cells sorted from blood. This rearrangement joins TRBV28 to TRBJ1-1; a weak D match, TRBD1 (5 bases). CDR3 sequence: CASSLRGAGTEAFF. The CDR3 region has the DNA TGTGCCAGCAGTTTAAGGGGCGCGGGCACTGAAGCTTTCTTT.